This T cell receptor beta chain was profiled in a study of shared clonotypes between healthy human individuals. Overall study: Donors consisted of two women and a few men between 18 and 49. Findings and limits, study-wide: Four donors held about 5% of naive CD4 clonotypes in common.

Notes on this clone: The antigen remains unidentified.

The V gene end was trimmed by 0 bases and the J gene end by 9 bases; junction bases not matched to a gene: 2. Germline lookup yields CDR1 LGHNA and CDR2 YSLEER. The length of the CDR3 is 15 residues. Evenly divided among several immunoSEQ plates was the genomic DNA of each subset. Produced via immunoSEQ multiplex PCR; TCRdb's table is partial and in-frame only. The sample lists roughly 1,100,000 clones, about 70% occurring once. The chain has TRBV4-3 and TRBJ2-4; 13 bases are shared with TRBD2. This receptor was identified in a man younger than 35 in good health. Material for sequencing was memory CD4+ T cells sorted from blood. The subset denotes: CD45RA-negative fraction. CDR3: CASSQDTSGRGIQYF. The DNA of the CDR3 is TGCGCCAGCAGCCAAGATACTAGCGGGAGGGGCATTCAGTACTTC.